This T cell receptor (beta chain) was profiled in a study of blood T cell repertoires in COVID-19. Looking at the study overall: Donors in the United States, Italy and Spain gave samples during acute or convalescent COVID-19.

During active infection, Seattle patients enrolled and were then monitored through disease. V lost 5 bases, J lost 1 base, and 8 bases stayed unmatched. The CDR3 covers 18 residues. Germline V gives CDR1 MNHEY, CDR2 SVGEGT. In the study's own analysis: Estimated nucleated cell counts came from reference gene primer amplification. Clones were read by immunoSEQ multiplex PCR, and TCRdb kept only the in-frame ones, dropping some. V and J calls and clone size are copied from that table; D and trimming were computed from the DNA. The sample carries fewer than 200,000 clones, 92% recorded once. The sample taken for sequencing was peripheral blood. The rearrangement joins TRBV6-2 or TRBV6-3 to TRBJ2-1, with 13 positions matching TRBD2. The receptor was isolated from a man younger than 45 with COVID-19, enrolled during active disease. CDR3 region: CASSRLAGGLGSYNEQFF. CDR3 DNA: TGTGCCAGCAGTAGACTAGCGGGGGGCCTTGGTTCCTACAATGAGCAGTTCTTC.